This TCR beta chain was captured in a study of technical replicates of blood from a handful of donors. Trimming removed 4 bases at V and 8 bases at J, with 11 bases between. CDR3 length equals 12 residues. Per germline, CDR1 MNHNS and CDR2 SASEGT. Assay: immunoSEQ multiplex PCR; the TCRdb copy retains only in-frame clones and omits some. The sample yields about 70,000 clones, around 96% seen once. This sequence was found in a human donor in good health. Sample: T cells isolated from PBMCs. J is TRBJ1-2 and V is TRBV6-1; D perhaps matches TRBD1 (5 bases). CDR3 amino acids: CASSGFRGGYTF. The CDR3 bases are TGTGCCAGCAGTGGCTTCCGGGGGGGCTACACCTTC.